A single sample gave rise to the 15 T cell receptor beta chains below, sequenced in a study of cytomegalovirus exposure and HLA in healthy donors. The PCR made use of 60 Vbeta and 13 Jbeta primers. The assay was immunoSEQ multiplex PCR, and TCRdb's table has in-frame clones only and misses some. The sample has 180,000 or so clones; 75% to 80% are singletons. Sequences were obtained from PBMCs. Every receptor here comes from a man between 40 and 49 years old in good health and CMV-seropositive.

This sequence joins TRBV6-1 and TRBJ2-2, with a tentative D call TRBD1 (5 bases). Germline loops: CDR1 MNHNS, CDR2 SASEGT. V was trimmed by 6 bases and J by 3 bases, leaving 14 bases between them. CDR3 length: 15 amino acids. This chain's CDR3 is CASSSRADYTGELFF. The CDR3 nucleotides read TGTGCCAGCAGCTCCAGGGCAGATTACACCGGGGAGCTGTTTTTT.

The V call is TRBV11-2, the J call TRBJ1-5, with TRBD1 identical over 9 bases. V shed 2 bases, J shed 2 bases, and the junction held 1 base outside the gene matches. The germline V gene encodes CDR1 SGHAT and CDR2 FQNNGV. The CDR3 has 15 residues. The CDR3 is CASSLRQGGNQPQHF. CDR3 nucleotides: TGTGCCAGCAGCTTAAGACAGGGGGGCAATCAGCCCCAGCATTTT.

The DNA of the CDR3 is TGTGCCAGCAGTTATTCTAAACAGGGGGCGAGGGGCTACACCTTC. As protein: CASSYSKQGARGYTF. The chain joins TRBV6-5 to TRBJ1-2, with 9 bases that match TRBD1. With V trimmed by 3 bases and J by 8 bases, 10 bases remained unmatched. This CDR3 spans 15 amino acids. In germline, CDR1 is MNHEY, CDR2 SVGAGI.

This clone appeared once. The CDR3 DNA follows: TGTGCCAGCAGTCGCTGGGGCCGTTCGGAAGCTTTCTTT. Protein sequence: CASSRWGRSEAFF. This rearrangement joins TRBV6-5 to TRBJ1-1; a possible D gene is TRBD1 (5 bases). The V end was cut by 5 bases, the J end by 8 bases, with 15 bases between. This CDR3 has 13 amino acids. Germline-derived CDR1 and CDR2 are MNHEY and SVGAGI.

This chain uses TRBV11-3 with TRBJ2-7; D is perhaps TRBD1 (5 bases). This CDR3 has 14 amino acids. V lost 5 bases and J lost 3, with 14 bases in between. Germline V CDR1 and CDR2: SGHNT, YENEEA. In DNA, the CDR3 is TGTGCCAGCAGCCGAAGACAGCTGAACTACGAGCAGTACTTC. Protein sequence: CASSRRQLNYEQYF.

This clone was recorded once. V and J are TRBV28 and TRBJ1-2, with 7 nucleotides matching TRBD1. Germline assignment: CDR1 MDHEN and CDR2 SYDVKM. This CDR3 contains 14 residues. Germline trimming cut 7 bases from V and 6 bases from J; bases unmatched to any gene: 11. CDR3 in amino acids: CASIDDRAWDGYTF. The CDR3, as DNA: TGTGCCAGCATCGACGACAGGGCCTGGGATGGCTACACCTTC.

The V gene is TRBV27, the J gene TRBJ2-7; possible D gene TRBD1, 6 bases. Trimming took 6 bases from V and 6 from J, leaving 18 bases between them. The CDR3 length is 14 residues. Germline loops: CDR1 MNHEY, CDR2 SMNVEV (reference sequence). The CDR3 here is CASSLWTGTSEQYF. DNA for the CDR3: TGTGCCAGCAGCCTATGGACCGGGACATCCGAGCAGTACTTC.

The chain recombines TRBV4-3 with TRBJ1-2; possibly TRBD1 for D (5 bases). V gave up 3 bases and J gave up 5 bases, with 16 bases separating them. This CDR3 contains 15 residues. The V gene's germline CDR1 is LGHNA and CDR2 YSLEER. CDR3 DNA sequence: TGCGCCAGCAGCCAGGGAGGAAGGACACCTTATGGCTACACCTTC. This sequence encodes CASSQGGRTPYGYTF.

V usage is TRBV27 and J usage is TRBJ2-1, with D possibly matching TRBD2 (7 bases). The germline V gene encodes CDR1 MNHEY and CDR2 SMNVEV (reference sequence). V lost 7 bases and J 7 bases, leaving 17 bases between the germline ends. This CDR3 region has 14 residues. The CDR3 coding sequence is TGTGCCAGCACCTTGGGGGGGCGTTGGAATGAGCAGTTCTTC. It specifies CASTLGGRWNEQFF.

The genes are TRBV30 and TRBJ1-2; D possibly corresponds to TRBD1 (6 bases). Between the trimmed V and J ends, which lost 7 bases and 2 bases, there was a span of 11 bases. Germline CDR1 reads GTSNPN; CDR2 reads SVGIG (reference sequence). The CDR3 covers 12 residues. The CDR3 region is CASGDRNYGYTF. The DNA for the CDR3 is TGTGCCTCCGGAGACAGGAACTATGGCTACACCTTC.

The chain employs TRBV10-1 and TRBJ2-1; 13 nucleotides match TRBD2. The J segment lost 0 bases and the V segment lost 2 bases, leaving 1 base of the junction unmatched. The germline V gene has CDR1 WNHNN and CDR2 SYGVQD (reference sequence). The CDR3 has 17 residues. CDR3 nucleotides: TGCGCCAGCAGTGAGGGGACTAGCGGGGACTCCTACAATGAGCAGTTCTTC. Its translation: CASSEGTSGDSYNEQFF.

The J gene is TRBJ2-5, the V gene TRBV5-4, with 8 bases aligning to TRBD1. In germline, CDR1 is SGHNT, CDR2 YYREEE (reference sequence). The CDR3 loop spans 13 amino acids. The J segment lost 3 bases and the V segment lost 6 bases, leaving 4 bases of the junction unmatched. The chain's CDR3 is CASTGQEKETQYF. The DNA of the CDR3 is TGTGCCAGCACGGGACAGGAGAAAGAGACCCAGTACTTC.

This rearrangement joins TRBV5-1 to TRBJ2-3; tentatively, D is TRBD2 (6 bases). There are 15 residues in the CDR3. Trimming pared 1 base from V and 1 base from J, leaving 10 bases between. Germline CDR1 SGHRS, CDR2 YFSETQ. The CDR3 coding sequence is TGCGCCAGCAGCTTGCTAGCGCCCCGCACAGATACGCAGTATTTT. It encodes CASSLLAPRTDTQYF. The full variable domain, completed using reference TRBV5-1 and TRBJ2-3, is KAGVTQTPRYLIKTRGQQVTLSCSPISGHRSVSWYQQTPGQGLQFLFEYFSETQRNKGNFPGRFSGRQFSNSRSEMNVSTLELGDSALYLCASSLLAPRTDTQYFGPGTRLTVL.

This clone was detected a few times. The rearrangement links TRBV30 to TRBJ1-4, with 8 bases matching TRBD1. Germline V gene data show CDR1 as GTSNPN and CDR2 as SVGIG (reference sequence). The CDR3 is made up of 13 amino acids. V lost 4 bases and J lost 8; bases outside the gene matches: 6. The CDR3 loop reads CAWNQGAEEKLFF. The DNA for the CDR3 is TGTGCCTGGAACCAGGGGGCTGAAGAAAAACTGTTTTTT.

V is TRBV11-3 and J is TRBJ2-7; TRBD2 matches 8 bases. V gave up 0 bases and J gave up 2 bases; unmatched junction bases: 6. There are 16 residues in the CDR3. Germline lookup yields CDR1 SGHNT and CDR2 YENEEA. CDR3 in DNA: TGTGCCAGCAGCTTAGAGGCTAGCGGGCGGACCTACGAGCAGTACTTC. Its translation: CASSLEASGRTYEQYF.